What follows are 18 T cell receptor beta chains derived from one specimen sequenced in a study of T-cell memory formation after mild COVID-19. TCRdb independently ran MiXCR on the 5' RACE reads; one entry per CDR3 protein. The sample lists a few hundred thousand distinct CDR3 sequences, 20% to 25% occurring once. The sequencing input was PBMCs or a T cell subset sorted from them (not recorded which). The receptors come from an adult woman who had mild COVID-19 (a few samples of this study predate the infection). Cell type and time point are not known.

This clonotype was counted between two and nine times. The V gene is TRBV5-1, the J gene TRBJ1-2; 9 bases agree with TRBD1. With V trimmed by 3 bases and J by 4 bases, 16 bases remained unmatched. CDR1 is SGHRS, CDR2 YFSETQ, per germline. This CDR3 spans 18 amino acids. CDR3 nucleotide sequence: TGCGCCAGCAGCTCAAAAGGGACAGGGAGGATGCTGAGCTATGGCTACACCTTC. Its translation: CASSSKGTGRMLSYGYTF.

This clonotype was seen a few times. The chain couples TRBV5-5 to TRBJ2-3; D gene uncertain. Germline V gene sequence: CDR1 SGHKS, CDR2 YYEKEE (reference sequence). The CDR3 length is 12 residues. V lost 2 bases and J 5 bases, leaving 6 bases between the germline ends. CDR3 sequence: CASSLLVDTQYF. CDR3 nucleotides: TGTGCCAGCAGCTTACTTGTAGATACGCAGTATTTT.

V gene TRBV3-1 combines with J gene TRBJ2-7; D remains ambiguous. This CDR3 comprises 17 residues. The V end lost 1 base, the J end lost 0 bases, and 16 bases lay between the germline ends. Germline CDR1 and CDR2: LGHDT and YNNKEL (reference sequence). CDR3 loop: CASSQASYPVSSYEQYF. The CDR3 DNA follows: TGTGCCAGCAGCCAAGCTAGTTACCCGGTGAGCTCCTACGAGCAGTACTTC.

The chain recombines TRBV6-2 or TRBV6-3 with TRBJ1-3; D is unresolved. Germline CDR1 and CDR2: MNHEY and SVGEGT. Trimming cost V 1 base and J 0 bases, with 10 bases left between them. The CDR3 contains 16 residues. CDR3 coding DNA: TGTGCCAGCAGTTACTTCTCAGTATTCTCTGGAAACACCATATATTTT. This codes for CASSYFSVFSGNTIYF.

This clonotype showed up just a few times. The rearrangement uses TRBV2 and TRBJ2-7; maybe TRBD2 (6 bases). The CDR3 totals 13 residues. Trimming took off 7 bases at V and 1 base at J, with 11 bases between the two ends. The germline V gene has CDR1 SNHLY and CDR2 FYNNEI. The DNA of the CDR3 is TGTGCCAGCAAGAGCGGGCGGTCCTACGAGCAGTACTTC. Residues: CASKSGRSYEQYF.

This clonotype has only one observation. The rearrangement joins TRBV20-1 to TRBJ1-1, with 7 bases identical to TRBD1. Germline V lookup: CDR1 DFQATT, CDR2 SNEGSKA (reference sequence). There are 17 residues in the CDR3. With 0 bases clipped from V and 0 bases from J, the junction kept 10 bases outside the gene matches. The CDR3 region has the DNA TGCAGTGCTAGAGACTTGAGACAGGGTACGGTGAACACTGAAGCTTTCTTT. This gives the protein CSARDLRQGTVNTEAFF.

The V and J genes are TRBV15 and TRBJ1-1, with D uncertain. CDR1 is LNHNV, CDR2 YYDKDF, per germline (reference sequence). The CDR3 is made up of 13 amino acids. V was cut by 6 bases and J by 0 bases, with 8 bases left in between. CDR3 in amino acids: CATRPRLNTEAFF. CDR3 nucleotides: TGTGCCACCAGGCCACGGTTGAACACTGAAGCTTTCTTT. Using reference TRBV15 and TRBJ1-1 for the parts outside the CDR3, the full variable domain is DAMVIQNPRYQVTQFGKPVTLSCSQTLNHNVMYWYQQKSSQAPKLLFHYYDKDFNNEADTPDNFQSRRPNTSFCFLDIRSPGLGDTAMYLCATRPRLNTEAFFGQGTRLTVV.

V is TRBV20-1 and J is TRBJ2-3; 12 bases agree with TRBD2. Germline assignment: CDR1 DFQATT and CDR2 SNEGSKA (reference sequence). The CDR3 is 14 residues long. V shed 6 bases and J 4 bases; nucleotides not matched to a gene: 5. The CDR3 region has the DNA TGCAGTGCATGGACTAGCGGGACTCCAGATACGCAGTATTTT. This translates into CSAWTSGTPDTQYF.

This clonotype has only a few counts. DNA of the CDR3: TGCGCCAGCAGCCCCGGTGGGGGGGGCGACTACGAGCAGTACTTC. Residues: CASSPGGGGDYEQYF. The chain recombines TRBV5-1 with TRBJ2-7, with TRBD2 as a possible D gene (7 bases). The CDR3 totals 15 residues. V was clipped by 4 bases and J by 3 bases, with 17 bases between them. The germline CDR1 and CDR2 sequences are SGHRS and YFSETQ.

This clonotype was observed many times. The CDR3 nucleotides are TGTGCCAGCAGCTCGGGACCCCGCCTAGGGCAGTACTTC. This codes for CASSSGPRLGQYF. The J gene is TRBJ2-7, the V gene TRBV7-9; D may correspond to TRBD1 or TRBD2 (5 bases each). The V gene lost 4 bases and the J gene lost 9 bases, with 16 bases spanning the gap. Germline V CDR1 and CDR2: SEHNR, FQNEAQ (reference sequence). This CDR3 has 13 residues. The whole variable domain, filled in from reference TRBV7-9 and TRBJ2-7, reads DTGVSQNPRHKITKRGQNVTFRCDPISEHNRLYWYRQTLGQGPEFLTYFQNEAQLEKSRLLSDRFSAERPKGSFSTLEIQRTEQGDSAMYLCASSSGPRLGQYFGPGTRLTVT.

This clonotype was seen more than once but under ten times. Here the CDR3 DNA reads TGTGCCAGCAGCCCCACCCGAACGGCCCTGAACATTCAGTACTTC. This gives the protein CASSPTRTALNIQYF. V is TRBV9 and J is TRBJ2-4, with D hard to call. Trimming pared 4 bases from V and 7 bases from J, leaving 18 bases between. The germline V gene has CDR1 SGDLS and CDR2 YYNGEE. This CDR3 contains 15 residues.

In this sample, this clonotype turned up a few times. This chain links TRBV7-6 with TRBJ2-1; D may be TRBD1 (6 bases). Between the trimmed V and J ends, which lost 5 bases and 1 base, there was a span of 12 bases. The CDR3 has 15 amino acids. From germline, CDR1 is SGHVS and CDR2 FNYEAQ. The CDR3 nucleotides are TGTGCCAGCAGCAGGGACATAGGGTCCTACAATGAGCAGTTCTTC. It translates to CASSRDIGSYNEQFF.

This clonotype was picked up a small number of times. The CDR3 DNA sequence: TGCGCCAGCAGCACAGGGGTTAATACCGTCTATGGCTACACCTTC. Translated: CASSTGVNTVYGYTF. The chain is built from TRBV5-1 and TRBJ1-2; 7 nucleotides agree with TRBD1. The V segment lost 4 bases and the J segment 4 bases; nucleotides outside the gene matches: 10. Germline CDR1 SGHRS, CDR2 YFSETQ. The CDR3 is 15 residues long.

The chain uses TRBV20-1 and TRBJ2-7; perhaps TRBD1 as D (6 bases). Germline V gene data show CDR1 as DFQATT and CDR2 as SNEGSKA (reference sequence). V lost 2 bases and J 6 bases, leaving 8 bases between the germline ends. The CDR3 totals 11 residues. DNA for the CDR3: TGCAGTGCTAGAAGGGGGTTCGAGCAGTACTTC. Translating gives CSARRGFEQYF.

The V and J genes are TRBV4-3 and TRBJ2-7; a weak D match, TRBD2 (6 bases). Germline V lookup: CDR1 LGHNA, CDR2 YSLEER. The CDR3 is made up of 16 amino acids. Trimming stripped 1 base from V and 2 bases from J, with 15 bases between. Here the CDR3 DNA reads TGCGCCAGCAGCCAAGGAATAGCGGCTAGACCCTACGAGCAGTACTTC. It yields the protein CASSQGIAARPYEQYF.

This clonotype came up a few times. The V gene is TRBV20-1, the J gene TRBJ2-7; 8 bases are a match to TRBD1. This CDR3 contains 13 residues. The V and J ends lost 6 bases and 0 bases, in that order; junction bases with no gene match: 4. Germline values: CDR1 DFQATT, CDR2 SNEGSKA (reference sequence). The DNA of the CDR3 is TGCAGTGCAACCGGGACAGGCTCCTACGAGCAGTACTTC. Amino acids: CSATGTGSYEQYF.

This clonotype showed up many times. This chain connects TRBV7-9 to TRBJ2-5; D unclear. V was pared by 4 bases and J by 5 bases, with 11 bases between. Germline assignment: CDR1 SEHNR and CDR2 FQNEAQ (reference sequence). This CDR3 region has 13 residues. In DNA form, the CDR3 reads TGTGCCAGCAGCTGGGGTGGCGGCGAGACCCAGTACTTC. Its protein product is CASSWGGGETQYF.

This chain connects TRBV5-4 to TRBJ2-1; D call uncertain. V was clipped by 4 bases and J by 1 base, with 12 bases between them. Germline V CDR1 and CDR2: SGHNT, YYREEE (reference sequence). The CDR3 runs 15 residues. The CDR3 sequence is CASSPRSTSYNEQFF. CDR3 DNA: TGTGCCAGCAGCCCACGGTCTACGTCCTACAATGAGCAGTTCTTC.